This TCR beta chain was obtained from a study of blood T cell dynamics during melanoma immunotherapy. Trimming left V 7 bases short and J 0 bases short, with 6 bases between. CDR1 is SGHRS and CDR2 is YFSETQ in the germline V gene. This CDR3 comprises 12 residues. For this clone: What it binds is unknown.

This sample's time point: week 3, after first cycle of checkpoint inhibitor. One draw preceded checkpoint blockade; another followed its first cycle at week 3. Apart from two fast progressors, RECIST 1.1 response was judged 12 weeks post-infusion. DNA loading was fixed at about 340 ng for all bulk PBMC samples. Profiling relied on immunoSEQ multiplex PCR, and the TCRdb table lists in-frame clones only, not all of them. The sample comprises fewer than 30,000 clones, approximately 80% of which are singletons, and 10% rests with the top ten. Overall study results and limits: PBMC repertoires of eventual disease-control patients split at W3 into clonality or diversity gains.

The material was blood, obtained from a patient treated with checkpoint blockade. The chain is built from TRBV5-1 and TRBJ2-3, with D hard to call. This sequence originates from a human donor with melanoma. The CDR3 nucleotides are TGCGCCAGCGGGTTCAGCACAGATACGCAGTATTTT. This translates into CASGFSTDTQYF.